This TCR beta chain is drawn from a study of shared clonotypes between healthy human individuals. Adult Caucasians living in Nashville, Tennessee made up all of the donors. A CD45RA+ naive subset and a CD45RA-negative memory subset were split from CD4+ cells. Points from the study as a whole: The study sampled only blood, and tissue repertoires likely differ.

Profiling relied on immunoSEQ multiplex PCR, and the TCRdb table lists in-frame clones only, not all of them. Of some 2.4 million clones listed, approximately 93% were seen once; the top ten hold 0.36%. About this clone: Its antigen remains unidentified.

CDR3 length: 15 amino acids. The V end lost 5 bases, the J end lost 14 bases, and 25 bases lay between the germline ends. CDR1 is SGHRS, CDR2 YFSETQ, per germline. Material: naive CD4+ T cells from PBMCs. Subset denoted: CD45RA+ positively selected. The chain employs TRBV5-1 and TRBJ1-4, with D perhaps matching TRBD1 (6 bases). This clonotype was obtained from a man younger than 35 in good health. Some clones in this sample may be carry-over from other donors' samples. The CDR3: CASRGDIAGAARLFF. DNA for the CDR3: TGCGCCAGCAGGGGGGATATAGCGGGGGCCGCGAGGCTGTTTTTT. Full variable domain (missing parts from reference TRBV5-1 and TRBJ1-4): KAGVTQTPRYLIKTRGQQVTLSCSPISGHRSVSWYQQTPGQGLQFLFEYFSETQRNKGNFPGRFSGRQFSNSRSEMNVSTLELGDSALYLCASRGDIAGAARLFFGSGTQLSVL.